The 21 T cell receptor beta chains given below trace back to one sample, sequenced in a study of multiple sclerosis patients with progressive multifocal leukoencephalopathy. Clones were sequenced by immunoSEQ multiplex PCR, and TCRdb holds only the in-frame ones, with some missing. The repertoire holds fewer than 35,000 clones, with around 90% as singletons. This sample's time point: around eleven months of natalizumab therapy. The input for sequencing was PBMCs, taken from a patient treated with natalizumab. All receptors come from a human donor with multiple sclerosis.

This chain connects TRBV29-1 to TRBJ1-2; tentative D call: TRBD1 (6 bases). CDR3 size: 13 residues. CDR1 is SQVTM, CDR2 ANQGSEA, per germline. Trimming pared 6 bases from V and 4 bases from J, leaving 15 bases between. The CDR3 is CSVGAGESYGYTF. The CDR3 DNA sequence: TGCAGCGTGGGGGCCGGGGAGTCCTATGGCTACACCTTC.

This clone was seen just once. This chain connects TRBV5-1 to TRBJ2-2; a possible D gene is TRBD2 (5 bases). CDR1 SGHRS and CDR2 YFSETQ come from the germline V gene. V was clipped by 2 bases and J by 0 bases, with 8 bases between them. CDR3 length: 15 amino acids. The DNA for the CDR3 is TGCGCCAGCAGCTTAGAGACTACGAACACCGGGGAGCTGTTTTTT. Translating it yields CASSLETTNTGELFF.

The V call is TRBV19, the J call TRBJ2-3; 8 positions match TRBD1. The CDR3 spans 15 residues. The J segment lost 2 bases and the V segment lost 6 bases, leaving 7 bases of the junction unmatched. Germline V lookup: CDR1 LNHDA, CDR2 SQIVND (reference sequence). The CDR3 nucleotides read TGTGCCAGTAGGAAGGGGGGACAGGTCACAGATACGCAGTATTTT. Translating it yields CASRKGGQVTDTQYF.

V usage is TRBV19 and J usage is TRBJ1-3; 7 bases are shared with TRBD1. Germline V gene sequence: CDR1 LNHDA, CDR2 SQIVND (reference sequence). CDR3 size: 16 residues. The V and J ends lost 3 bases and 3 bases, in that order; junction bases with no gene match: 8. CDR3 nucleotides: TGTGCCAGTAGTATCGTCCAGGGGGTCAGTGGAAACACCATATATTTT. Translating gives CASSIVQGVSGNTIYF.

This chain uses TRBV2 with TRBJ1-1, with TRBD1 matching 8 bases. With V trimmed by 5 bases and J by 4 bases, 6 bases remained unmatched. The germline V gene encodes CDR1 SNHLY and CDR2 FYNNEI. CDR3 size: 14 residues. In DNA, the CDR3 is TGTGCCAGCAGTTTCGGACAGGGCATCACTGAAGCTTTCTTT. Translated, it gives CASSFGQGITEAFF.

V is TRBV10-1 and J is TRBJ1-1; TRBD1 is a possible D gene (5 bases). Trimming stripped 4 bases from V and 5 bases from J, with 11 bases between. The CDR3 has 13 amino acids. Germline V gene data show CDR1 as WNHNN and CDR2 as SYGVQD (reference sequence). CDR3 in amino acids: CASSVPGGTEAFF. The CDR3 DNA sequence: TGCGCCAGCAGTGTACCGGGGGGAACTGAAGCTTTCTTT.

The count of this clone is one. The genes are TRBV7-6 and TRBJ2-5; TRBD2 agrees at 12 bases. Germline CDR1 SGHVS, CDR2 FNYEAQ. This CDR3 has 15 amino acids. J gave up 1 base and V 5 bases, and 2 bases lay outside the gene matches. The DNA of the CDR3 is TGTGCCAGCAGCACACTAGCGGGGGGCCAAGAGACCCAGTACTTC. This sequence encodes CASSTLAGGQETQYF.

Comment on this clone: Additional DNA sequences in this sample encode the identical CDR3. This rearrangement joins TRBV25-1 to TRBJ1-4; TRBD1 matches 8 bases. The CDR3 sequence is 15 residues long. In germline, CDR1 is MGHDK, CDR2 SYGVNS. V gave up 5 bases and J gave up 8 bases; unmatched junction bases: 10. CDR3 in amino acids: CASSPGQGYREKLFF. CDR3 DNA sequence: TGTGCCAGCAGTCCCGGACAGGGTTATAGGGAAAAACTGTTTTTT.

The gene calls are TRBV5-4 and TRBJ2-5, with 7 bases fitting TRBD1. The DNA end favors TRBJ2-7, so the J call may be wrong. The CDR3 has 14 residues. The germline CDR1 and CDR2 sequences are SGHNT and YYREEE (reference sequence). The CDR3 DNA follows: TGTGCCAGCAGCTTGGGGGGACAGACCTACGAGCAGTACTTC. It encodes CASSLGGQTYEQYF.

The rearrangement links TRBV19 to TRBJ1-2; 8 nucleotides align to TRBD1. Trimming at V came to 7 bases and at J to 4 bases, leaving 8 bases not matched to a gene. From germline, CDR1 is LNHDA and CDR2 SQIVND (reference sequence). This CDR3 spans 14 amino acids. The CDR3 loop is CASTLDRVGYGYTF. Here the CDR3 DNA reads TGTGCCAGTACTTTGGACAGGGTGGGCTATGGCTACACCTTC.

V usage is TRBV28 and J usage is TRBJ2-1; 8 bases fit TRBD2. The CDR3 has 15 residues. Looked up from germline, CDR1 is MDHEN and CDR2 is SYDVKM. V shed 5 bases, J shed 6 bases, and the junction held 9 bases outside the gene matches. The DNA of the CDR3 is TGTGCCAGCAGTCCCGGGGGGGGACCCACCAATGAGCAGTTCTTC. Amino acids: CASSPGGGPTNEQFF. Full variable domain (missing parts from reference TRBV28 and TRBJ2-1): DVKVTQSSRYLVKRTGEKVFLECVQDMDHENMFWYRQDPGLGLRLIYFSYDVKMKEKGDIPEGYSVSREKKERFSLILESASTNQTSMYLCASSPGGGPTNEQFFGPGTRLTVL.

Only one count was recorded for this clone. The rearrangement uses TRBV9 and TRBJ1-1; D not certain. This CDR3 has 16 amino acids. The V gene lost 4 bases and the J gene lost 0 bases, with 16 bases spanning the gap. Germline lookup yields CDR1 SGDLS and CDR2 YYNGEE. CDR3 sequence (DNA): TGTGCCAGCAGCCCAGAGTGGTCCCTCATGAACACTGAAGCTTTCTTT. Its translation: CASSPEWSLMNTEAFF.

V is TRBV29-1 and J is TRBJ1-2, with D perhaps matching TRBD1 (5 bases). This CDR3 has 13 residues. Germline V CDR1 and CDR2: SQVTM, ANQGSEA. Trimming shortened V by 7 bases and J by 0 bases, and 12 bases separated the two germline ends. The CDR3, as DNA: TGCAGCGCTCCGACAGCTACTAACTATGGCTACACCTTC. Its translation: CSAPTATNYGYTF.

This clone has just one count. The chain recombines TRBV5-6 with TRBJ1-2; D gene unclear. This CDR3 comprises 14 residues. Germline V lookup: CDR1 SGHDT, CDR2 YYEEEE. Trimming removed 3 bases from V and 3 bases from J, with 12 bases in between. CDR3: CASSYVSADYGYTF. DNA of the CDR3: TGTGCCAGCAGCTACGTATCTGCGGACTATGGCTACACCTTC.

A word on this clone: One junction end does not reproduce the germline sequence, and a read error may be involved. The chain couples TRBV7-3 to TRBJ1-4; possible D gene TRBD1, 5 bases. CDR1 and CDR2 from the germline V gene are SGHTA and FQGTGA. The CDR3 totals 14 residues. CDR3 coding DNA: TGTGCCAGCAGCTCCCTTGGGGGACCTGAAGAACTGTTTTTT. This sequence encodes CASSSLGGPEELFF.

The chain is built from TRBV4-3 and TRBJ1-1; D is perhaps TRBD1 (5 bases). This CDR3 is 15 amino acids long. With 1 base removed from V and 4 bases from J, the gap between germline ends came to 13 bases. From germline, CDR1 is LGHNA and CDR2 YSLEER. The CDR3 bases are TGCGCCAGCAGCCAAGTTTCAAGAGGGGTCACTGAAGCTTTCTTT. It codes for CASSQVSRGVTEAFF.

This clone was seen a handful of times. The chain carries TRBV5-4 and TRBJ2-7; D is undetermined. Trimming removed 0 bases from V and 6 bases from J, with 7 bases in between. Looked up from germline, CDR1 is SGHNT and CDR2 is YYREEE (reference sequence). The CDR3 is 12 residues long. DNA of the CDR3: TGTGCCAGCAGCTTGGAAGGGCGCGAGCAGTACTTC. Amino acids: CASSLEGREQYF.

The chain links TRBV6-5 to TRBJ1-2; possibly TRBD1 for D (6 bases). The CDR3 is 14 residues long. Deletions cut 6 bases from V and 7 bases from J, with 18 bases between. Looked up from germline, CDR1 is MNHEY and CDR2 is SVGAGI. The CDR3 loop reads CASRPQGFLPGYTF. CDR3 DNA sequence: TGTGCCAGCAGGCCACAGGGTTTCTTACCTGGCTACACCTTC.

This clone has more than one count but fewer than ten. The rearrangement uses TRBV19 and TRBJ1-1; no firm D call. This CDR3 has 13 amino acids. V was pared by 5 bases and J by 0 bases, with 7 bases between. CDR1 and CDR2 from the germline V gene are LNHDA and SQIVND (reference sequence). DNA of the CDR3: TGTGCCAGTAGTGCGGCCGTGAACACTGAAGCTTTCTTT. Residues: CASSAAVNTEAFF.

CDR3 residues: CASSERRPYTEAFF. CDR3 DNA sequence: TGTGCCAGCAGCGAGAGGCGGCCTTACACTGAAGCTTTCTTT. The rearrangement uses TRBV9 and TRBJ1-1, with D hard to call. In germline, CDR1 is SGDLS, CDR2 YYNGEE. This CDR3 region has 14 residues. V lost 3 bases and J lost 3, with 12 bases in between.

The J gene is TRBJ1-3, the V gene TRBV25-1, with D unclear. The CDR3 loop spans 15 amino acids. From germline, CDR1 is MGHDK and CDR2 SYGVNS. The germline V and J ends were trimmed by 2 bases and 0 bases, with 8 bases remaining between them. CDR3 nucleotides: TGTGCCAGCAGTGAACCGTGGACCTCTGGAAACACCATATATTTT. Translating it yields CASSEPWTSGNTIYF.